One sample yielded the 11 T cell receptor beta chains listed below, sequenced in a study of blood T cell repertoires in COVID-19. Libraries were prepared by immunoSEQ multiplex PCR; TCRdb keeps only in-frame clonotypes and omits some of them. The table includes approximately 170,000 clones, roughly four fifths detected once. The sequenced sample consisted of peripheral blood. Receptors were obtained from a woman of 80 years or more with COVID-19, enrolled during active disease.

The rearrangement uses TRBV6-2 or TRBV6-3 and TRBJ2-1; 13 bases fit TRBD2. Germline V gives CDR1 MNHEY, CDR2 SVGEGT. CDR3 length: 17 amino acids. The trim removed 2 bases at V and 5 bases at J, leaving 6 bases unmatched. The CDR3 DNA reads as TGTGCCAGCAGTTACCTGCCGGGACTAGCGGGGAACAATGAGCAGTTCTTC. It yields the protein CASSYLPGLAGNNEQFF.

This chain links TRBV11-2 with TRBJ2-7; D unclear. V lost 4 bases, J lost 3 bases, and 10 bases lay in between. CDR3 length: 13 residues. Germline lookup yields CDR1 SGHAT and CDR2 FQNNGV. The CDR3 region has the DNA TGTGCCAGCAGCTCCTACACAGACTACGAGCAGTACTTC. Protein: CASSSYTDYEQYF.

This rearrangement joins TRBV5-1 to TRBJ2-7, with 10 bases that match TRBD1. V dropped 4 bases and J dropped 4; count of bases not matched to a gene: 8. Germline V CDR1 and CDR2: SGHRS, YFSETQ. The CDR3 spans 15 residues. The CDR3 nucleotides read TGCGCCAGCAGCACAATACCGGGACAGGGGTACGAGCAGTACTTC. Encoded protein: CASSTIPGQGYEQYF.

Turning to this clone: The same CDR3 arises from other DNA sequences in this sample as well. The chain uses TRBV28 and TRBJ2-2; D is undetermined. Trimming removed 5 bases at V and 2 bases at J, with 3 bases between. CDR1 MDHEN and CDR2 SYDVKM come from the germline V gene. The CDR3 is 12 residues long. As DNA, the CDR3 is TGTGCCAGCAGTCTTAACACCGGGGAGCTGTTTTTT. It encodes CASSLNTGELFF.

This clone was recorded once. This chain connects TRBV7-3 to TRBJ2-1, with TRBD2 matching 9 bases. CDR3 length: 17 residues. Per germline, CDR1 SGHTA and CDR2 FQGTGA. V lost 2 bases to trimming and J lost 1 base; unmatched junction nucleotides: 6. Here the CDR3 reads CASSLSLSGGSYNEQFF. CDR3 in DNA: TGTGCCAGCAGCTTATCCCTTAGCGGGGGATCCTACAATGAGCAGTTCTTC.

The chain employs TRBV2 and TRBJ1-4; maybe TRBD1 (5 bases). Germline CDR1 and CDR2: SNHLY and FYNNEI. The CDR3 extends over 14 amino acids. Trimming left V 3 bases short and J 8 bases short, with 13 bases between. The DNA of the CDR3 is TGTGCCAGCAGTGATGGAGGGGTCAGAGAAAAACTGTTTTTT. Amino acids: CASSDGGVREKLFF.

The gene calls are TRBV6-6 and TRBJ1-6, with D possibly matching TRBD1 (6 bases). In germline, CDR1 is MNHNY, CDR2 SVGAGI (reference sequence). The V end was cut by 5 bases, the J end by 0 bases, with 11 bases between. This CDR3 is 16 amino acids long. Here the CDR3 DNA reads TGTGCCAGCAGTCGAACAGGGAGCTCCTATAATTCACCCCTCCACTTT. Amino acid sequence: CASSRTGSSYNSPLHF.

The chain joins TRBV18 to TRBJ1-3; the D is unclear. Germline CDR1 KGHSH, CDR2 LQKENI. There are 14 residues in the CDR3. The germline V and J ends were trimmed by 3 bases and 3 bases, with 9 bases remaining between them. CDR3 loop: CASSPATDGNTIYF. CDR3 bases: TGTGCCAGCTCACCGGCAACAGATGGAAACACCATATATTTT.

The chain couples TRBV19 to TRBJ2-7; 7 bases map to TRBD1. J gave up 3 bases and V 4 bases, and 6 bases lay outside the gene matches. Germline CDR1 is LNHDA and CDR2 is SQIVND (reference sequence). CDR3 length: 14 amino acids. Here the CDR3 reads CASSTQGQIYEQYF. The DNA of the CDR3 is TGTGCCAGTAGTACACAGGGACAGATCTACGAGCAGTACTTC.

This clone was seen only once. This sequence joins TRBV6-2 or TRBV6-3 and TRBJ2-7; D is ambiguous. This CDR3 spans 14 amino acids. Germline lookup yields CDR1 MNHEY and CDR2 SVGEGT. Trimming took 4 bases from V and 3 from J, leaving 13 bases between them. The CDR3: CASSSPVGLYEQYF. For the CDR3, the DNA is TGTGCCAGCAGTTCCCCCGTGGGCCTCTACGAGCAGTACTTC.

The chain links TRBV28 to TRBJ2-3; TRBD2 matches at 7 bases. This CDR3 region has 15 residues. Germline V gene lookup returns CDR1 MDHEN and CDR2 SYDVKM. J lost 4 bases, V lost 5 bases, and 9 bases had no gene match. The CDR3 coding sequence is TGTGCCAGCAGTCCATCGGGAGGCGGGGCAGATACGCAGTATTTT. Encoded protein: CASSPSGGGADTQYF.